This entry concerns a single T cell receptor beta chain. Assay used: immunoSEQ multiplex PCR; TCRdb lists only in-frame clones, some missing. Of some 300,000 clones listed, around four fifths are singletons. The data belong to a study of Ad26.COV2.S vaccination and SARS-CoV-2 variants. Regarding treatment: about 20 received Ad26.COV2.S at low or high dose, single or two shots; 5 received placebo; per-sample allocation not given. Sample collection was performed on day 63 after the first vaccine or placebo injection. Trimming removed 0 bases from V and 9 bases from J, with 9 bases in between. This CDR3 is 13 amino acids long. The V gene's germline CDR1 is LGHDT and CDR2 YNNKEL (reference sequence).

The clonotype comes from a person between 18 and 59 years old who received the Ad26.COV2.S COVID-19 vaccine or a placebo. Sequenced material: peripheral blood, taken in a trial of Ad26.COV2.S vaccine versus placebo. This chain joins TRBV3-1 (or the pseudogene TRBV3-2) and TRBJ2-1; D unresolved. CDR3 coding DNA: TGTGCCAGCAGCCAAGAAACCCCGGGTGAGCAGTTCTTC. Encoded protein: CASSQETPGEQFF.